The sequence of this TCR beta chain was determined in a study of post-analysis software for immune sequencing data. At the level of the study: Both relapsing-remitting and secondary progressive multiple sclerosis featured among the disease courses, as did progressive-relapsing multiple sclerosis. The study, taken as a whole, reports: Samples from a shared batch, those prepared together, strongly co-clustered by F measure. Controls showed significantly higher normalized Chao1 diversity than did multiple sclerosis patients. Comparison of patients with controls showed five TRBV segments more frequent in patients, TRBV5-6, TRBV5-1 and TRBV20-1 among them.

Unique molecular identifiers tagged the TCR beta cDNA libraries. Between about 1 and 10 million T cells gave rise to some 520,000 cDNA molecules. MiXCR, run by TCRdb on the PCR reads, gives a single entry per CDR3 protein. Here the sample spans hundreds of thousands of distinct CDR3 sequences, 30% to 45% being singletons. This clonotype showed up just a few times. The antigen remains unidentified. The CDR3 is made up of 17 amino acids. V shed 8 bases and J shed 2 bases, with 19 bases lying between them. The germline V gene has CDR1 MNHEY and CDR2 SVGEGT. The V and J genes are TRBV6-2 or TRBV6-3 and TRBJ2-6; possibly TRBD1 for D (7 bases). Material for sequencing was blood. The TCR sequence derives from a girl aged 10 to 17 with multiple sclerosis. The CDR3 DNA reads as TGTGCCAGCCGTCTGGGGGGACAGCGAACTGGGGCCAACGTCCTGACTTTC. Residues: CASRLGGQRTGANVLTF.